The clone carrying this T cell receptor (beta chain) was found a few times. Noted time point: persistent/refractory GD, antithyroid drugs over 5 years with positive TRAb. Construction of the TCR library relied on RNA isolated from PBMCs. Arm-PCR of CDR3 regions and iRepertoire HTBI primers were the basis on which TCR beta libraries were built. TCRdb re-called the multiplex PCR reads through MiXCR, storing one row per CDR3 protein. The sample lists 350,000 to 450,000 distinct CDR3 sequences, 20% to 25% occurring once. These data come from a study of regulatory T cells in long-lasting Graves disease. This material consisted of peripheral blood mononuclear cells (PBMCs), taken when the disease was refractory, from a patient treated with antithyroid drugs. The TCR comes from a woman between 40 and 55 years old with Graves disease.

CDR3 in DNA: TGCGCCAGCAGCCAGATGGTAGGGGGAGTGAACACTGAAGCTTTCTTT. Translated, it gives CASSQMVGGVNTEAFF. V gene TRBV5-1 combines with J gene TRBJ1-1; tentative D call: TRBD1 (6 bases). The ends were cut back, 4 bases at V and 0 bases at J, with 16 bases in the middle. The CDR3 consists of 16 residues. From germline, CDR1 is SGHRS and CDR2 YFSETQ.